These 10 T cell receptor beta chains originate from one sample sequenced in a study of human T cells and chemical hapten exposure. Time point defined: patch test 1, 2 weeks after DPC sensitization. Treatment here: therapeutic diphenylcyclopropenone sensitization with weekly scalp DPC. TCRdb re-derived calls from the RACE reads in MiXCR, one entry per CDR3 protein. In the table there are some 94,000 distinct CDR3 sequences, about an eighth of which are singletons. Sequencing used whole blood, obtained in connection with sensitization to the hapten diphenylcyclopropenone (DPC). Every receptor here comes from a middle-aged woman with alopecia areata. Some clones in this sample may be carry-over from other donors' samples.

The chain couples TRBV5-1 to TRBJ2-3; maybe TRBD2 (6 bases). This CDR3 is 14 amino acids long. Germline assignment: CDR1 SGHRS and CDR2 YFSETQ. V was shortened by 4 bases and J by 5 bases, with 14 bases between the two germline ends. The chain's CDR3 is CASSRGGGEDTQYF. The DNA for the CDR3 is TGCGCCAGCAGCCGGGGAGGAGGGGAAGATACGCAGTATTTT.

In its sample, this clonotype is medium-sized (0.01 to 0.1%). The chain joins TRBV20-1 to TRBJ1-1; TRBD1 aligns across 10 bases. Germline V CDR1 and CDR2: DFQATT, SNEGSKA (reference sequence). There are 12 residues in the CDR3. Unmatched junction bases numbered 2, after V lost 7 bases and J lost 3 bases. CDR3 sequence reads: CSVGTGDTEAFF. CDR3 bases: TGCAGTGTTGGGACAGGGGACACTGAAGCTTTCTTT.

This sequence joins TRBV20-1 and TRBJ1-1; 8 positions match TRBD1. Germline CDR1 reads DFQATT; CDR2 reads SNEGSKA (reference sequence). The CDR3 totals 15 residues. The junction had 12 bases not matched to a gene; V was cut back by 6 bases and J by 3 bases. CDR3 coding DNA: TGCAGTGCATACGGCAGCGGACAGGGCCACACTGAAGCTTTCTTT. It translates to CSAYGSGQGHTEAFF.

In its sample, this clonotype was seen many times. J is TRBJ1-5 and V is TRBV7-6; D gene unclear. V shed 2 bases and J shed 3 bases, with 11 bases lying between them. The CDR3 contains 15 residues. Germline CDR1 is SGHVS and CDR2 is FNYEAQ. The CDR3 is CASSLNQSPNQPQHF. CDR3 coding DNA: TGTGCCAGCAGCTTAAATCAATCCCCCAATCAGCCCCAGCATTTT.

This clonotype occurred many times. The V gene is TRBV5-6, the J gene TRBJ1-6; 9 positions match TRBD1. The CDR3 consists of 14 residues. Germline V CDR1 and CDR2: SGHDT, YYEEEE. V dropped 0 bases and J dropped 10; count of bases not matched to a gene: 2. CDR3 protein: CASSLVTGGSPLHF. DNA for the CDR3: TGTGCCAGCAGCTTGGTCACAGGGGGCTCACCCCTCCACTTT.

This clonotype has more than one count but fewer than ten. The V gene is TRBV4-1, the J gene TRBJ1-5; 7 bases are a match to TRBD1. The length of the CDR3 is 15 residues. The germline V gene has CDR1 MGHRA and CDR2 YSYEKL. The V segment lost 1 base and the J segment 7 bases; nucleotides outside the gene matches: 7. The CDR3 region is CASSQVDREGQPQHF. DNA of the CDR3: TGCGCCAGCAGCCAAGTTGACAGGGAAGGACAGCCCCAGCATTTT.

This clonotype has more than one count but fewer than ten. The chain carries TRBV7-8 and TRBJ2-3; D unclear. This CDR3 is 13 amino acids long. CDR1 and CDR2 (germline): SGHVS, FQNEAQ. Trimming left V 2 bases short and J 5 bases short, with 8 bases between. The chain's CDR3 is CASSLPPVDTQYF. In DNA, the CDR3 is TGTGCCAGCAGCTTACCCCCGGTAGATACGCAGTATTTT. The whole variable domain, remainder taken from reference TRBV7-8 and TRBJ2-3, is GAGVSQSPRYKVAKRGQDVALRCDPISGHVSLFWYQQALGQGPEFLTYFQNEAQLDKSGLPSDRFFAERPEGSVSTLKIQRTQQEDSAVYLCASSLPPVDTQYFGPGTRLTVL.

This clonotype was seen repeatedly, ten times or more. The chain employs TRBV11-3 and TRBJ2-5, with D perhaps TRBD1 (6 bases). Germline V gene data show CDR1 as SGHNT and CDR2 as YENEEA. The CDR3 runs 13 residues. Between the trimmed V and J ends, which lost 2 bases and 5 bases, there was a span of 9 bases. The CDR3 region is CASSLNRVETQYF. The CDR3 DNA is TGTGCCAGCAGCTTAAACAGGGTTGAGACCCAGTACTTC.

The chain uses TRBV11-1 and TRBJ2-1; the D gene is possibly TRBD1 (6 bases). The CDR3 contains 14 residues. In germline, CDR1 is SGHAT, CDR2 FQDESV (reference sequence). Trimming left V 2 bases short and J 5 bases short, with 10 bases between. The DNA for the CDR3 is TGTGCCAGCAGCTTAACAGGGTTAAACAATGAGCAGTTCTTC. Its translation: CASSLTGLNNEQFF.

In its sample, this clonotype was seen many times. The CDR3 reads CASSQGVVNEKLFF. The CDR3 DNA follows: TGCGCCAGCAGCCAAGGAGTGGTTAATGAAAAACTGTTTTTT. The chain joins TRBV4-1 to TRBJ1-4, with D unresolved. Germline lookup yields CDR1 MGHRA and CDR2 YSYEKL. This CDR3 has 14 amino acids. The ends were cut back, 1 base at V and 4 bases at J, with 7 bases in the middle.